The clone carrying this T cell receptor beta chain was recorded many times. What it binds is not known. This record comes from a study of T-cell reconstitution after alpha-beta-depleted transplantation in children. The study's findings and limits: Expanded graft clones, several hundred of them, were reportedly the source of alpha-beta T cells about two months after transplant. Surviving recipient T cells and thymic progenitors accounted for the high day-60 TCRbeta diversity observed in some patients. By one year post-transplant, T-cell counts and diversity largely arose from T cells that were newly produced.

Unique molecular identifiers were used in preparing the TCRbeta library. TCRdb reprocessed the PCR reads with MiXCR, giving one entry per CDR3 protein. There are some 43,000 distinct CDR3 sequences in the sample; 7.5% to 10% occur only once, and 25% to 30% lies in the top ten. Here the sequenced sample was PBMCs, mostly from graft donor cells, taken 60 days after TCRalphabeta/CD19-depleted stem cell transplant. The receptor was derived from a male patient under 10 years old who had a stem cell transplant for chronic granulomatous disease, so the T cells may come from the graft donor.

CDR3 residues: CASSYRQGDYEQYF. The CDR3 nucleotides read TGTGCCAGCAGTTACCGACAGGGAGACTACGAGCAGTACTTC. V usage is TRBV6-5 and J usage is TRBJ2-7; 7 bases align to TRBD1. The CDR3 has 14 residues. Trimming at V came to 2 bases and at J to 3 bases, leaving 4 bases not matched to a gene. Germline V gives CDR1 MNHEY, CDR2 SVGAGI.